This T cell receptor (beta chain) stems from a study of radiotherapy plus CTLA-4 blockade in lung cancer. Study in general: Disease control was achieved by 31% of patients, and objective responses by 18%.

The CDR3 totals 13 residues. V was cut by 6 bases and J by 7 bases, with 13 bases left in between. Germline assignment: CDR1 MDHEN and CDR2 SYDVKM. The repertoire was sequenced with immunoSEQ multiplex PCR; TCRdb's copy has only in-frame clones and lacks some. The data contain around 26,000 clones, about 73% of them seen just once; the ten biggest clones take up roughly 4%. Overall study findings and caveats: Subsequent to radiotherapy plus ipilimumab, tumor-derived TCR clones underwent expansion in blood.

Comment on this clone: The antigen is unknown.

This material consisted of peripheral blood, taken from a patient treated with radiotherapy plus ipilimumab. J is TRBJ1-5 and V is TRBV28; D unclear. This TCR derives from a human donor with non-small cell lung cancer who had stable disease on radiotherapy plus ipilimumab. CDR3 in amino acids: CASRKQEGQPQHF. Here the CDR3 DNA reads TGTGCCAGCAGAAAGCAGGAGGGACAGCCCCAGCATTTT.